This is a list of T cell receptor beta chains from one sample in a study of T-cell reconstitution after alpha-beta-depleted transplantation in children. MiXCR, applied by TCRdb to the PCR reads, yields one record per CDR3 protein. The sample lists 150,000 to 250,000 distinct CDR3 sequences, about 6% occurring once. This specimen was PBMCs, taken before TCRalphabeta/CD19-depleted stem cell transplant. These receptors were obtained from a girl under three years old with combined immunodeficiency, due to receive a stem cell transplant. Each CDR3 is given with its conserved first and last residue. A D gene is named only where the DNA matches it firmly. Not all rows give a size; the values are once, few, many and, for expanded clones, a class.

j_call | d_call | clone_size | v_call | cdr3_nt | cdr3_aa
TRBJ2-3 | TRBD1 | many | TRBV6-2/TRBV6-3 | TGTGCCAGCAGTTACTCGATTGGACAGGGGGAAGATACGCAGTATTTT | CASSYSIGQGEDTQYF
TRBJ1-5 | . | many | TRBV6-2/TRBV6-3 | TGTGCCAGCAGTAAGATAGGGATAAGTAGCAATCAGCCCCAGCATTTT | CASSKIGISSNQPQHF
TRBJ2-1 | . | many | TRBV12-3/TRBV12-4 | TGTGCCAGCAGTTTTGTGGCGGGAATAGAGCAGTTCTTC | CASSFVAGIEQFF
TRBJ2-6 | . | many | TRBV20-1 | TGCAGTGCTAGAGATTATCTTCGGGGACCTGGGGCCAACGTCCTGACTTTC | CSARDYLRGPGANVLTF
TRBJ2-1 | TRBD2 | many | TRBV29-1 | TGCAGCGTGGGACTAGCGGGAGAAGCCTACAATGAGCAGTTCTTC | CSVGLAGEAYNEQFF
TRBJ2-7 | . | . | TRBV12-3/TRBV12-4 | TGTGCCAGCAGTTTTCGGGGTACCTACGAGCAGTACTTC | CASSFRGTYEQYF
TRBJ2-7 | . | many | TRBV29-1 | TGCAGCGTTAGGGCCATATGGGACTACGAGCAGTACTTC | CSVRAIWDYEQYF
TRBJ2-4 | . | many | TRBV7-9 | TGTGCCAGCAGCTTAGATTCCCCAGGACCGCGGATTCAGTACTTC | CASSLDSPGPRIQYF
TRBJ2-1 | TRBD2 | many | TRBV6-2/TRBV6-3 | TGTGCCAGCAGTTTTAACGGGGGGGCCTCTGAGCAGTTCTTC | CASSFNGGASEQFF
TRBJ2-5 | TRBD2 | many | TRBV6-5 | TGTGCCAGCAGTATCCTCGCGGGGGGCTTAGAGGCCCAGTACTTC | CASSILAGGLEAQYF
TRBJ2-5 | TRBD2 | many | TRBV29-1 | TGCAGCGTTGTGGGGGGGAGACTAGAGCAAGAGACCCAGTACTTC | CSVVGGRLEQETQYF
TRBJ2-3 | . | many | TRBV4-3 | TGCGCCAGCAGCCAAGATGAGACATACACAGATACGCAGTATTTT | CASSQDETYTDTQYF
TRBJ2-1 | . | many | TRBV7-3 | TGTGCCAGCAGCTGGTTCAGACAGGCACCATACAATGAGCAGTTCTTC | CASSWFRQAPYNEQFF
TRBJ2-1 | . | many | TRBV6-5 | TGTGCCAGCAGTTATGGCAGAGGGGTAGTATACAATGAGCAGTTCTTC | CASSYGRGVVYNEQFF
TRBJ2-2 | TRBD2 | many | TRBV5-6 | TGTGCCAGCAGCCCGGGACTAGCGGGAACCGGGGAGCTGTTTTTT | CASSPGLAGTGELFF
TRBJ2-7 | . | . | TRBV12-3/TRBV12-4 | TGTGCCAGCAGTAGGCGGTTCTACGAGCAGTACTTC | CASSRRFYEQYF
TRBJ2-2 | . | many | TRBV6-1 | TGTGCCAGCAACCTGGGACTCGCGAACACCGGGGAGCTGTTTTTT | CASNLGLANTGELFF
TRBJ2-7 | . | many | TRBV28 | TGTGCCAGCAGTTTTCTCAACTACGAGCAGTACTTC | CASSFLNYEQYF
TRBJ2-1 | . | . | TRBV19 | TGTGCCAGTAGCACGACAGGCTTCGGGGATGATGAGCAGTTCTTC | CASSTTGFGDDEQFF
TRBJ1-2 | . | many | TRBV29-1 | TGCAGCGTTGAAGACAGTTTCTATGGCTACACCTTC | CSVEDSFYGYTF
TRBJ2-3 | TRBD1 | many | TRBV9 | TGTGCCAGCAGCGTCGGGACAGGGGACGCAGATACGCAGTATTTT | CASSVGTGDADTQYF
TRBJ1-4 | . | . | TRBV7-2 | TGTGCCAGCAGCCCTGGGACAAGTGACAATGAAAAACTGTTTTTT | CASSPGTSDNEKLFF
TRBJ2-6 | . | many | TRBV7-9 | TGTGCCAGCAGCCAGAGGGACTCTGGGGCCAACGTCCTGACTTTC | CASSQRDSGANVLTF
TRBJ2-7 | TRBD1 | many | TRBV29-1 | TGCAGCGTTAATAACGACAGGGACAACGAGCAGTACTTC | CSVNNDRDNEQYF
TRBJ2-7 | TRBD1 | many | TRBV7-9 | TGCGCCAGCAGCCCGGGACAGGGATACGAGCAGTACTTC | CASSPGQGYEQYF
TRBJ1-2 | . | many | TRBV15 | TGTGCCACCGGAGACCGATATTATGGCTACACCTTC | CATGDRYYGYTF
TRBJ2-7 | . | many | TRBV12-3/TRBV12-4 | TGTGCCAGCAGTTTATCGGGGGCGCTTCCCGAGCAGTACTTC | CASSLSGALPEQYF